The 15 T cell receptor beta chains below were found in one sample sequenced in a study of blood T cell repertoires in COVID-19. TCRdb's table, derived via immunoSEQ multiplex PCR, lists solely in-frame clones and lacks some. The table has 35,000 to 45,000 clones, 80% to 95% seen once. Sequences were obtained from peripheral blood. These TCRs come from a woman older than 75 with acute or convalescent COVID-19.

The gene calls are TRBV2 and TRBJ2-7; TRBD1 agrees at 8 bases. In germline, CDR1 is SNHLY, CDR2 FYNNEI. This CDR3 has 14 amino acids. Trimming took 4 bases from V and 4 from J; bases not matched to a gene: 6. CDR3 in amino acids: CASSGQGAMYEQYF. In nucleotides, the CDR3 is TGTGCCAGCAGTGGTCAGGGGGCGATGTACGAGCAGTACTTC.

This clone rates as medium-sized. Other DNA sequences in this specimen translate into the identical CDR3. The rearrangement links TRBV3-1 (or the pseudogene TRBV3-2) to TRBJ2-5; 11 nucleotides match TRBD2. Germline lookup yields CDR1 LGHDT and CDR2 YNNKEL (reference sequence). Trimming took 1 base from V and 5 from J; bases not matched to a gene: 9. CDR3 length: 17 residues. Written as DNA, the CDR3 is TGTGCCAGCAGCCAAGGAGGCCTAGCGGGGGGTTCGGAGACCCAGTACTTC. It is translated as CASSQGGLAGGSETQYF.

The chain employs TRBV2 and TRBJ1-1; the D gene is possibly TRBD1 (5 bases). Trimming took off 6 bases at V and 0 bases at J, with 11 bases between the two ends. The CDR3 length is 14 residues. Germline values: CDR1 SNHLY, CDR2 FYNNEI. The CDR3 DNA reads TGTGCCAGCAGGAGTCAACAGGTGAACACTGAAGCTTTCTTT. It encodes CASRSQQVNTEAFF.

The chain carries TRBV19 and TRBJ1-3; a weak D match, TRBD1 (6 bases). Between the trimmed V and J ends, which lost 5 bases and 2 bases, there was a span of 13 bases. This CDR3 contains 15 residues. CDR1 and CDR2 from the germline V gene are LNHDA and SQIVND (reference sequence). The DNA of the CDR3 is TGTGCCAGTAGTTACAGGGCCTCGGCTGGAAACACCATATATTTT. It specifies CASSYRASAGNTIYF.

The chain employs TRBV13 and TRBJ2-7; D is perhaps TRBD1 (5 bases). V dropped 5 bases and J dropped 2 bases, with 13 bases sitting between them. Germline-derived CDR1 and CDR2 are PRHDT and FYEKMQ (reference sequence). The CDR3 runs to 14 residues. The CDR3: CASSRGRETYEQYF. The CDR3 nucleotides are TGTGCCAGCAGCCGCGGCAGGGAAACCTACGAGCAGTACTTC.

The V gene is TRBV5-8, the J gene TRBJ2-7, with 7 bases lining up with TRBD1. From germline, CDR1 is SGHTS and CDR2 YDEGEE. This CDR3 comprises 14 residues. With 6 bases clipped from V and 1 base from J, the junction kept 7 bases outside the gene matches. The CDR3 nucleotides are TGTGCCAGCAACTGGGACAGTCCTTCCTACGAGCAGTACTTC. Amino acids: CASNWDSPSYEQYF.

The chain combines TRBV9 with TRBJ1-6; TRBD1 aligns across 9 bases. The CDR3 totals 15 residues. After removal of 4 bases from V and 7 bases from J, the junction contained 6 bases not matched to a gene. The V gene's germline CDR1 is SGDLS and CDR2 YYNGEE. This CDR3 reads CASSSGTGPNSPLHF. As DNA, the CDR3 is TGTGCCAGCAGCTCAGGGACAGGGCCAAATTCACCCCTCCACTTT.

This chain joins TRBV30 and TRBJ1-1; possibly TRBD1 for D (5 bases). The germline V and J ends were trimmed by 7 bases and 7 bases, with 16 bases remaining between them. Germline V gives CDR1 GTSNPN, CDR2 SVGIG (reference sequence). The CDR3 sequence is 12 residues long. The DNA of the CDR3 is TGTGCCTCGCACTCAGGGTTAGGTGAAGCTTTCTTT. Translated, it gives CASHSGLGEAFF.

This chain connects TRBV5-1 to TRBJ1-3; D gene uncertain. V was trimmed by 5 bases and J by 6 bases, leaving 12 bases between them. The germline CDR1 and CDR2 sequences are SGHRS and YFSETQ. The CDR3 is made up of 13 amino acids. CDR3 coding DNA: TGCGCCAGCAGAGTGCGCGGCGAAAACACCATATATTTT. This encodes CASRVRGENTIYF.

This clone showed up just once. The rearrangement joins TRBV4-1 to TRBJ1-2; tentative D call: TRBD1 (5 bases). The CDR3 is 16 amino acids. Between the trimmed V and J ends, which lost 4 bases and 0 bases, there was a span of 15 bases. Per germline, CDR1 MGHRA and CDR2 YSYEKL. In DNA, the CDR3 is TGCGCCAGCAGCCCACGGACAAGGCTAGCTAACTATGGCTACACCTTC. Protein sequence: CASSPRTRLANYGYTF.

The genes are TRBV5-7 and TRBJ2-7; 7 bases agree with TRBD1. TRBV5-7 is assigned to the ORF class and has an uncertain function. The CDR3 runs to 16 residues. The J segment lost 2 bases and the V segment lost 3 bases, leaving 11 bases of the junction unmatched. As DNA, the CDR3 is TGTGCCAGCAGCTGCTCTACCGGGACAGAGACCTACGAGCAGTACTTC. Protein product: CASSCSTGTETYEQYF.

The chain combines TRBV5-5 with TRBJ2-1; D is ambiguous. CDR3 length: 13 residues. V lost 4 bases and J 3 bases, leaving 8 bases between the germline ends. CDR1 and CDR2 from the germline V gene are SGHKS and YYEKEE (reference sequence). CDR3 amino acids: CASSPALYNEQFF. In DNA, the CDR3 is TGTGCCAGCAGCCCCGCACTCTACAATGAGCAGTTCTTC.

A few counts support this clone. The chain recombines TRBV30 with TRBJ2-2; D may be TRBD1 (5 bases). The CDR3 is 13 amino acids. The germline gives CDR1 GTSNPN, CDR2 SVGIG (reference sequence). Trimming removed 4 bases from V and 3 bases from J, with 9 bases in between. The CDR3 protein is CAWNRRDTGELFF. The CDR3 DNA is TGTGCCTGGAACCGCAGGGACACCGGGGAGCTGTTTTTT.

This chain connects TRBV5-1 to TRBJ1-1, with 8 bases identical to TRBD1. The CDR3 spans 16 residues. Germline loops: CDR1 SGHRS, CDR2 YFSETQ. Unmatched junction bases numbered 9, after V lost 5 bases and J lost 0 bases. CDR3 loop: CASSAGTGNLNTEAFF. CDR3 sequence (DNA): TGCGCCAGCAGTGCCGGGACAGGAAACTTGAACACTGAAGCTTTCTTT.

The chain recombines TRBV18 with TRBJ2-3; D might be TRBD2 (6 bases). Germline V gene sequence: CDR1 KGHSH, CDR2 LQKENI. This CDR3 has 14 residues. The germline V and J ends were trimmed by 0 bases and 7 bases, with 11 bases remaining between them. The CDR3 DNA reads TGTGCCAGCTCACCACCGACCGGCGGGAATACGCAGTATTTT. Its protein is CASSPPTGGNTQYF.